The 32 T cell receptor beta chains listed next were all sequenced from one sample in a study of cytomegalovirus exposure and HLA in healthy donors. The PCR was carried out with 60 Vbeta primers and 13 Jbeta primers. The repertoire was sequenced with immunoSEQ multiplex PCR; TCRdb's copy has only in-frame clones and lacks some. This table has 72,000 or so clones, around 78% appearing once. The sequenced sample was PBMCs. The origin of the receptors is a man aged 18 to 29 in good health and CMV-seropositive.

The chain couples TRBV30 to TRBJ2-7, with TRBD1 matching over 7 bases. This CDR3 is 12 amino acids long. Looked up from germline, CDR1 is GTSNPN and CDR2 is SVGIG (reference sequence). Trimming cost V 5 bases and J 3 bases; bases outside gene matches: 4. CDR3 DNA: TGTGCCTGGCTTTACAGGGGCTACGAGCAGTACTTC. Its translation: CAWLYRGYEQYF.

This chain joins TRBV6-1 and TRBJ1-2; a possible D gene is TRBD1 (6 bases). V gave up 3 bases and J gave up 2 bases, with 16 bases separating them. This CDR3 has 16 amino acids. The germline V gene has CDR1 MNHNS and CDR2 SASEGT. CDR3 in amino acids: CASSEARTALNYGYTF. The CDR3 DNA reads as TGTGCCAGCAGTGAGGCTCGGACAGCCCTAAACTATGGCTACACCTTC.

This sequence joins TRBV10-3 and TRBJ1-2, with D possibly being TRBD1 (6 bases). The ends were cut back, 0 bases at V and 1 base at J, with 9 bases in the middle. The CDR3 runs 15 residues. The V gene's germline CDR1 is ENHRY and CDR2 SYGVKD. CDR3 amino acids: CAISESLDSNYGYTF. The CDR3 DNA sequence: TGTGCCATCAGTGAGTCGTTGGACAGTAACTATGGCTACACCTTC.

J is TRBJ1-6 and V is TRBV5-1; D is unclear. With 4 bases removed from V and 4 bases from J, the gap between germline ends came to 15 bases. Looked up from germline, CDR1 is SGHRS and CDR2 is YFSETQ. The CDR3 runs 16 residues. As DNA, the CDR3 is TGCGCCAGCAGCCCGGACTCGCAGATGTATAATTCACCCCTCCACTTT. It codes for CASSPDSQMYNSPLHF.

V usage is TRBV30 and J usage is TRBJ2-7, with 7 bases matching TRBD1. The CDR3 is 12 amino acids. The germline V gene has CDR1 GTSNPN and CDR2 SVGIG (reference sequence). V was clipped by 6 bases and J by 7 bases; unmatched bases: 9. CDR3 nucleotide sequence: TGTGCCTGTCGGGACAGCCCACTGGAGCAGTACTTC. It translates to CACRDSPLEQYF.

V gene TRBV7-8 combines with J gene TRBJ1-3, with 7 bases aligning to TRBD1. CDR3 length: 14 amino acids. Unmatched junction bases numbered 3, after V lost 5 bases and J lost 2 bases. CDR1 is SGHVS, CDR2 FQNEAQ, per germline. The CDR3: CASSRQGPGNTIYF. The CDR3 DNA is TGTGCCAGCAGCAGACAGGGACCTGGAAACACCATATATTTT.

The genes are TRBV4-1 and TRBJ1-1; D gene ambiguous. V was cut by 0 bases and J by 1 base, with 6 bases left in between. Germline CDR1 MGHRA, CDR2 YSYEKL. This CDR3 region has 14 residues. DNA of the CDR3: TGCGCCAGCAGCCAAGATTTTAGGAACACTGAAGCTTTCTTT. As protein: CASSQDFRNTEAFF.

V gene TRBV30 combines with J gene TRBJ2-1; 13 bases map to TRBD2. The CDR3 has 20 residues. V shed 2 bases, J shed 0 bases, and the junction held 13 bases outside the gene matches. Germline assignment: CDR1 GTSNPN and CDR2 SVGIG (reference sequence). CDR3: CAWSRTRTSGGSSSYNEQFF. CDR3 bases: TGTGCCTGGAGTAGGACTCGGACTAGCGGGGGTTCCAGCTCCTACAATGAGCAGTTCTTC.

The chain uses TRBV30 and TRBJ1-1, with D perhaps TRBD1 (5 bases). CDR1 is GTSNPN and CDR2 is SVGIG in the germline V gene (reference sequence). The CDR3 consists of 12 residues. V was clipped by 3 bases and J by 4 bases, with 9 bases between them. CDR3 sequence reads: CAWRQVGTEAFF. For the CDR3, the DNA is TGTGCCTGGAGACAGGTCGGCACTGAAGCTTTCTTT.

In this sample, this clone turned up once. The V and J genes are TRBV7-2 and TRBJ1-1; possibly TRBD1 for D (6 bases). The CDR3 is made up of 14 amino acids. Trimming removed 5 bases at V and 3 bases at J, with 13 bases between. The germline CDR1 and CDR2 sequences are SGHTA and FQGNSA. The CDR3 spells CASSQWGGHTEAFF. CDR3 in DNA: TGTGCCAGCAGCCAGTGGGGGGGGCACACTGAAGCTTTCTTT.

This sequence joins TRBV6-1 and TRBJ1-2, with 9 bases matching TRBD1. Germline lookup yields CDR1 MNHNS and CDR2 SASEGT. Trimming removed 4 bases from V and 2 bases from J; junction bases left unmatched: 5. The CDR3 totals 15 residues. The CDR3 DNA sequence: TGTGCCAGCAGTGGTAGGACAGGGGCGAACTATGGCTACACCTTC. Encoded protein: CASSGRTGANYGYTF.

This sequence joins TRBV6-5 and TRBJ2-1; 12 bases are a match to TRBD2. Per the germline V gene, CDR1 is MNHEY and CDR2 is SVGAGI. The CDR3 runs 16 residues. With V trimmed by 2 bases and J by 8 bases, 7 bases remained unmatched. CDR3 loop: CASSYGLAGGPDEQFF. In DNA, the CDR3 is TGTGCCAGCAGTTACGGTCTAGCGGGAGGGCCGGATGAGCAGTTCTTC.

CDR3 in amino acids: CASSETSGTGGSPLHF. As DNA, the CDR3 is TGTGCCAGCAGTGAAACCTCCGGGACAGGGGGATCACCCCTCCACTTT. The rearrangement joins TRBV6-1 to TRBJ1-6; 11 bases fit TRBD1. Germline trimming cut 2 bases from V and 10 bases from J; bases unmatched to any gene: 7. The CDR3 totals 16 residues. Germline-derived CDR1 and CDR2 are MNHNS and SASEGT.

The CDR3 sequence: CASSLGAGAHNEQFF. DNA of the CDR3: TGTGCCAGCAGCTTGGGTGCGGGAGCTCACAATGAGCAGTTCTTC. The J gene is TRBJ2-1, the V gene TRBV5-4; 7 bases match TRBD2. The V segment lost 0 bases and the J segment 5 bases; nucleotides outside the gene matches: 5. Germline V gene data show CDR1 as SGHNT and CDR2 as YYREEE (reference sequence). This CDR3 comprises 15 residues.

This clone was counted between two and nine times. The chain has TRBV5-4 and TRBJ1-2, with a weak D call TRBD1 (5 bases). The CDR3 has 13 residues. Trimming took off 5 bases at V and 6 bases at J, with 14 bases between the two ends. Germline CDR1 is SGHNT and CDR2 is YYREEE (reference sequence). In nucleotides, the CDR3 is TGTGCCAGCAGTTATCAGGGCCTCGATGGCTACACCTTC. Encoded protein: CASSYQGLDGYTF.

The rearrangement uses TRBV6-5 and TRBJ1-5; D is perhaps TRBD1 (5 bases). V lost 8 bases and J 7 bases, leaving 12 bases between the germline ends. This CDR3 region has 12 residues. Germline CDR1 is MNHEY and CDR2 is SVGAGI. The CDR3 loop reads CASGRGGQPQHF. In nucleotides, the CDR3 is TGTGCCAGCGGCCGGGGGGGACAGCCCCAGCATTTT.

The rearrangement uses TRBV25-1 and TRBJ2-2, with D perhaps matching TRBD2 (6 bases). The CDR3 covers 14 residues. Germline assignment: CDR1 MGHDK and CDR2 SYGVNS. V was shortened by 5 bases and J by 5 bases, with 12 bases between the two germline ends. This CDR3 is CASSWGLPTGELFF. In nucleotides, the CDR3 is TGTGCCAGCAGTTGGGGACTTCCGACCGGGGAGCTGTTTTTT.

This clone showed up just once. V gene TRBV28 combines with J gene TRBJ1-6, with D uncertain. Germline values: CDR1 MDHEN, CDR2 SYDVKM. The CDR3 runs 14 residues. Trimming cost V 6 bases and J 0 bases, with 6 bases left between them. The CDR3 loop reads CASSLSSYNSPLHF. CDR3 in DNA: TGTGCCAGCAGCCTGAGCTCCTATAATTCACCCCTCCACTTT.

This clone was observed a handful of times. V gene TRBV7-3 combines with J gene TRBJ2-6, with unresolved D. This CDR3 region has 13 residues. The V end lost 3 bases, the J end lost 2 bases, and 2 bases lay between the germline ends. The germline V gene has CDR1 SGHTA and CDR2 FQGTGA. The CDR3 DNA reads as TGTGCCAGCAGCTTCGCTGGGGCCAACGTCCTGACTTTC. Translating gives CASSFAGANVLTF.

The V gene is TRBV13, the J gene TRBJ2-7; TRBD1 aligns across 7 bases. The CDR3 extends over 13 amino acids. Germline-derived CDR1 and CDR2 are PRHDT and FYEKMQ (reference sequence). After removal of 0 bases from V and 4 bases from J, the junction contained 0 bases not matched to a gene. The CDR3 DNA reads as TGTGCCAGCAGCTTAGGGACAGGGTACGAGCAGTACTTC. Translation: CASSLGTGYEQYF. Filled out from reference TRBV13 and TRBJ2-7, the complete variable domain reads AAGVIQSPRHLIKEKRETATLKCYPIPRHDTVYWYQQGPGQDPQFLISFYEKMQSDKGSIPDRFSAQQFSDYHSELNMSSLELGDSALYFCASSLGTGYEQYFGPGTRLTVT.

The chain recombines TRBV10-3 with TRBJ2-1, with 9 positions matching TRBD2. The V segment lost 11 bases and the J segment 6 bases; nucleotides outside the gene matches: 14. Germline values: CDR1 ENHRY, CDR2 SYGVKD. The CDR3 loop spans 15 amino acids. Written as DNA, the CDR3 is TGTGCCGTACGGACGGAGCGGGAGGCGGTCAATGAGCAGTTCTTC. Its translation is CAVRTEREAVNEQFF.

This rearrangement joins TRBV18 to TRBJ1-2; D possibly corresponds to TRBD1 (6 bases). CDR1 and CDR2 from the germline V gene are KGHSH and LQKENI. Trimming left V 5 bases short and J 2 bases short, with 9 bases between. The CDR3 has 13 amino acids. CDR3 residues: CASSTDRNYGYTF. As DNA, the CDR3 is TGTGCCAGCTCAACGGACAGAAACTATGGCTACACCTTC.

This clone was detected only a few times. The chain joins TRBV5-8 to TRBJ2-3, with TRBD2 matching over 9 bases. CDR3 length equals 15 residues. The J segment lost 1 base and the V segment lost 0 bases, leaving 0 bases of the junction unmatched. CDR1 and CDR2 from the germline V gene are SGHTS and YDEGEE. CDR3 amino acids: CASSLGLAGTDTQYF. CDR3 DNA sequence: TGTGCCAGCAGCTTGGGACTAGCGGGCACAGATACGCAGTATTTT. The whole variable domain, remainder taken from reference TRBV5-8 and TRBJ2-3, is EAGVTQSPTHLIKTRGQQATLRCSPISGHTSVYWYQQALGLGLQFLLWYDEGEERNRGNFPPRFSGRQFPNYSSELNVNALELEDSALYLCASSLGLAGTDTQYFGPGTRLTVL.

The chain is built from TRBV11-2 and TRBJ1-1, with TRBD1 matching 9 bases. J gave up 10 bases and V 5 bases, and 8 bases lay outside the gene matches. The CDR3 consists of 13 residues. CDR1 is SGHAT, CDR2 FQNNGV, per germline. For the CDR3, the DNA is TGTGCCAGCAGCACGGGACAGGGTATCGGAGCTTTCTTT. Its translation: CASSTGQGIGAFF.

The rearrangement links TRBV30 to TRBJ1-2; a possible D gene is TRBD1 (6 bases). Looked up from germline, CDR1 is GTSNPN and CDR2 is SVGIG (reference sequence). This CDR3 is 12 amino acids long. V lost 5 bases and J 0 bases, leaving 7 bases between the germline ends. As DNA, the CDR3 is TGTGCCTGGGAGGGGGCTAACTATGGCTACACCTTC. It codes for CAWEGANYGYTF.

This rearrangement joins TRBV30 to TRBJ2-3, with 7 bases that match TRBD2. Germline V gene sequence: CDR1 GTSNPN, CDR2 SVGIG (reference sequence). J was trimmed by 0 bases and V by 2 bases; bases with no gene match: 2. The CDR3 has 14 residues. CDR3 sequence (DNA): TGTGCCTGGAGTAGCGGGGCTAGCACAGATACGCAGTATTTT. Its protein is CAWSSGASTDTQYF.

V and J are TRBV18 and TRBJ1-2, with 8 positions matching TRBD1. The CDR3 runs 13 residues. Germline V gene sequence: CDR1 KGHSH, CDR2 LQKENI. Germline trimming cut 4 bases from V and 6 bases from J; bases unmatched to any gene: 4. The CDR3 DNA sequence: TGTGCCAGCTCACAGGCGACAGGGGATGGCTACACCTTC. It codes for CASSQATGDGYTF.

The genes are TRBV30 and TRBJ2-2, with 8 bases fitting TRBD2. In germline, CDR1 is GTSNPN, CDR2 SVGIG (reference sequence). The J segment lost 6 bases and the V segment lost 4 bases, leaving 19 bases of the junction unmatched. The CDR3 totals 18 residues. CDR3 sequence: CAWNNFRITGLGAGELFF. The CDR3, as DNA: TGTGCCTGGAACAACTTCCGTATTACGGGACTAGGTGCCGGGGAGCTGTTTTTT. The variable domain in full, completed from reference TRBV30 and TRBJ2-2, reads SQTIHQWPATLVQPVGSPLSLECTVEGTSNPNLYWYRQAAGRGLQLLFYSVGIGQISSEVPQNLSASRPQDRQFILSSKKLLLSDSGFYLCAWNNFRITGLGAGELFFGEGSRLTVL.

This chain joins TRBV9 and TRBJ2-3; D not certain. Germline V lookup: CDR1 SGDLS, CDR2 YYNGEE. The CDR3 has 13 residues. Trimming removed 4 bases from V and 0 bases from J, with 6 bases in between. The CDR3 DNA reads TGTGCCAGCAGCCCTCTTAGCACAGATACGCAGTATTTT. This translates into CASSPLSTDTQYF.

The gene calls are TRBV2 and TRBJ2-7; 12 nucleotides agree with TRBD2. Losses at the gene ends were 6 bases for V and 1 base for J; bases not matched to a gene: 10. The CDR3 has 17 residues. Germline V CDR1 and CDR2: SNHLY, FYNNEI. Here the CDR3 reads CASRGLAGLHGSYEQYF. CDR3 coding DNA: TGTGCCAGCAGGGGACTAGCGGGCCTGCATGGGTCCTACGAGCAGTACTTC.

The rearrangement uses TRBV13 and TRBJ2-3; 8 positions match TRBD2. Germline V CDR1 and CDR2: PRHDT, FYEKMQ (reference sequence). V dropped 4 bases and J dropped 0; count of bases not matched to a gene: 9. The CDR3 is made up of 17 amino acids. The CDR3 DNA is TGTGCCAGCAGCTCGGCTCGGGAGGGCGGGAGCACAGATACGCAGTATTTT. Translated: CASSSAREGGSTDTQYF. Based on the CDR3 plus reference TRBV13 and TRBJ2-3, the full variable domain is AAGVIQSPRHLIKEKRETATLKCYPIPRHDTVYWYQQGPGQDPQFLISFYEKMQSDKGSIPDRFSAQQFSDYHSELNMSSLELGDSALYFCASSSAREGGSTDTQYFGPGTRLTVL.

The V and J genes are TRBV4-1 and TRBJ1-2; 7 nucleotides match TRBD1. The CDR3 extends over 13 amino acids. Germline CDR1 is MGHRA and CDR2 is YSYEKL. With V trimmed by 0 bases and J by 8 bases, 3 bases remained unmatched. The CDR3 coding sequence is TGCGCCAGCAGCCAAGATGACAGGGTAGGCTACACCTTC. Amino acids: CASSQDDRVGYTF.